This entry lists 29 T cell receptor beta chains sequenced from one sample in a study of blood T cell repertoires in COVID-19 (dated by TCRdb to 2019 to 2021). Libraries were built with the immunoSEQ multiplex PCR assay. As stored in TCRdb, this immuneACCESS dataset retains in-frame rearrangements with V and J assigned. A fraction of the clones does not appear; measured against another copy, unresolved V genes explain less than half of the discrepancy, and the remainder lacks a known reason. This sample has some 250,000 clones in its table, and approximately 86% of those were observed once. The ten top clones hold around 2.9% of the sample. Sample: peripheral blood. The origin of the receptors is a woman in her twenties or thirties who had recovered from COVID-19.

The chain employs TRBV11-2 and TRBJ2-3; tentative D call: TRBD1 (7 bases). Deletions cut 0 bases from V and 5 bases from J, with 15 bases between. The CDR3 has 16 amino acids. CDR1 is SGHAT and CDR2 is FQNNGV in the germline V gene. CDR3 sequence: CASSLDRRGQGDTQYF. CDR3 in DNA: TGTGCCAGCAGCTTAGATCGGAGGGGGCAAGGAGATACGCAGTATTTT.

This clone was detected only a few times. V is TRBV6-5 and J is TRBJ1-3, with a tentative D call TRBD1 (6 bases). Deletions cut 2 bases from V and 2 bases from J, with 13 bases between. CDR3 length equals 16 residues. The germline V gene has CDR1 MNHEY and CDR2 SVGAGI. The CDR3 reads CASSYISRGTGNTIYF. DNA for the CDR3: TGTGCCAGCAGTTACATCAGCAGGGGAACTGGAAACACCATATATTTT.

The chain combines TRBV29-1 with TRBJ1-6; D might be TRBD1 (6 bases). V lost 5 bases to trimming and J lost 8 bases, with 19 bases between them. This CDR3 spans 15 amino acids. CDR1 is SQVTM and CDR2 is ANQGSEA in the germline V gene. CDR3 DNA sequence: TGCAGCGTTTGGTATCGTGGGGGCTTGCATTCACCCCTCCACTTT. The encoded protein is CSVWYRGGLHSPLHF.

This rearrangement joins TRBV27 to TRBJ2-3, with a weak D call TRBD1 (5 bases). V was shortened by 5 bases and J by 0 bases, with 12 bases between the two germline ends. Germline lookup yields CDR1 MNHEY and CDR2 SMNVEV (reference sequence). The length of the CDR3 is 15 residues. CDR3 sequence (DNA): TGTGCCAGCAGTCCCCTGGGGCCCAGCACAGATACGCAGTATTTT. Translation: CASSPLGPSTDTQYF.

The chain joins TRBV5-1 to TRBJ2-7; tentative D call: TRBD2 (6 bases). Germline CDR1 SGHRS, CDR2 YFSETQ. Trimming pared 3 bases from V and 6 bases from J, leaving 19 bases between. The CDR3 has 15 amino acids. DNA for the CDR3: TGCGCCAGCAGCTCCCCCCAACCGGGGGAGTCCGAGCAGTACTTC. Translated, it gives CASSSPQPGESEQYF.

The V call is TRBV13, the J call TRBJ1-2; TRBD1 matches 9 bases. J lost 8 bases, V lost 0 bases, and 13 bases had no gene match. The CDR3 is made up of 17 amino acids. Germline CDR1 is PRHDT and CDR2 is FYEKMQ (reference sequence). For the CDR3, the DNA is TGTGCCAGCAGCTTAGGCCCAACCGGGACAGGGAAGGGGGGCTACACCTTC. As protein: CASSLGPTGTGKGGYTF.

The chain is built from TRBV5-1 and TRBJ1-6, with TRBD1 matching 11 bases. V dropped 4 bases and J dropped 8; count of bases not matched to a gene: 5. The CDR3 sequence is 15 residues long. CDR1 and CDR2 from the germline V gene are SGHRS and YFSETQ. The CDR3 DNA reads as TGCGCCAGCAGCACCGGGACAGGGGGTTATTCACCCCTCCACTTT. Encoded protein: CASSTGTGGYSPLHF.

The chain recombines TRBV3-1 (or the pseudogene TRBV3-2) with TRBJ2-1, with unresolved D. The V end was cut by 1 base, the J end by 3 bases, with 7 bases between. The CDR3 is 14 residues long. The germline V gene encodes CDR1 LGHDT and CDR2 YNNKEL (reference sequence). CDR3 sequence: CASSQGALYNEQFF. For the CDR3, the DNA is TGTGCCAGCAGCCAAGGGGCCCTCTACAATGAGCAGTTCTTC.

The J gene is TRBJ1-2, the V gene TRBV27; possibly TRBD1 for D (5 bases). Trimming stripped 0 bases from V and 6 bases from J, with 20 bases between. This CDR3 contains 17 residues. The germline gives CDR1 MNHEY, CDR2 SMNVEV (reference sequence). In DNA form, the CDR3 reads TGTGCCAGCAGTTTATCGGCAGGGTCTCTCTATATAAATGGCTACACCTTC. This codes for CASSLSAGSLYINGYTF.

V is TRBV11-2 and J is TRBJ2-1, with D tentatively TRBD2 (5 bases). CDR1 is SGHAT and CDR2 is FQNNGV in the germline V gene. This CDR3 has 15 residues. The V gene lost 4 bases and the J gene lost 5 bases, with 15 bases spanning the gap. The DNA for the CDR3 is TGTGCCAGCAGCTCCCCCCGGGCCGGGGACAATGAGCAGTTCTTC. This encodes CASSSPRAGDNEQFF. Based on the CDR3 plus reference TRBV11-2 and TRBJ2-1, the full variable domain is EAGVAQSPRYKIIEKRQSVAFWCNPISGHATLYWYQQILGQGPKLLIQFQNNGVVDDSQLPKDRFSAERLKGVDSTLKIQPAKLEDSAVYLCASSSPRAGDNEQFFGPGTRLTVL.

The V and J genes are TRBV21-1 and TRBJ2-4; the D call of TRBD1 is as the table states it, not checked on the DNA. TRBV21-1 corresponds to a pseudogene. The CDR3 is made up of 15 amino acids. CDR3 in amino acids: CASTADSWAKNIQYF. Here the CDR3 DNA reads TGTGCCAGCACCGCGGACAGCTGGGCCAAAAACATTCAGTACTTC.

The chain is built from TRBV7-9 and TRBJ1-1, with unresolved D. CDR1 and CDR2 (germline): SEHNR, FQNEAQ (reference sequence). The CDR3 is 15 residues long. V shed 8 bases and J shed 1 base, with 17 bases lying between them. The CDR3 coding sequence is TGTGCCAGCCGCCCCAACCTCGGAGGGAACACTGAAGCTTTCTTT. It is translated as CASRPNLGGNTEAFF. Complete variable domain (other parts from reference TRBV7-9 and TRBJ1-1): DTGVSQNPRHKITKRGQNVTFRCDPISEHNRLYWYRQTLGQGPEFLTYFQNEAQLEKSRLLSDRFSAERPKGSFSTLEIQRTEQGDSAMYLCASRPNLGGNTEAFFGQGTRLTVV.

This clone was seen a handful of times. This rearrangement joins TRBV29-1 to TRBJ2-1; maybe TRBD2 (5 bases). The V end was cut by 3 bases, the J end by 6 bases, with 15 bases between. Germline CDR1 and CDR2: SQVTM and ANQGSEA. The CDR3 has 14 amino acids. The CDR3 protein is CSVESTRVVNEQFF. The CDR3 DNA is TGCAGCGTTGAGAGTACTAGAGTCGTCAATGAGCAGTTCTTC.

The chain joins TRBV5-6 to TRBJ1-5; 8 bases match TRBD1. V lost 0 bases to trimming and J lost 6 bases; unmatched junction nucleotides: 2. The length of the CDR3 is 14 residues. Germline V gives CDR1 SGHDT, CDR2 YYEEEE. The CDR3 loop is CASSLGQGFQPQHF. In DNA, the CDR3 is TGTGCCAGCAGCTTGGGACAGGGGTTTCAGCCCCAGCATTTT.

The rearrangement links TRBV3-1 (or the pseudogene TRBV3-2) to TRBJ2-3; D possibly corresponds to TRBD1 (6 bases). V lost 3 bases and J 2 bases, leaving 12 bases between the germline ends. Germline V lookup: CDR1 LGHDT, CDR2 YNNKEL (reference sequence). This CDR3 spans 15 amino acids. CDR3 residues: CASSQQRGITDTQYF. CDR3 sequence (DNA): TGTGCCAGCAGCCAGCAAAGGGGGATCACAGATACGCAGTATTTT.

This rearrangement joins TRBV12-3 or TRBV12-4 to TRBJ1-1; TRBD1 aligns across 7 bases. The CDR3 runs 12 residues. Germline trimming cut 10 bases from V and 7 bases from J; bases unmatched to any gene: 9. CDR3 protein: CATGQAINEAFF. CDR3 in DNA: TGTGCCACCGGACAGGCAATTAATGAAGCTTTCTTT.

This chain links TRBV2 with TRBJ1-1; D is possibly TRBD1 (5 bases). This CDR3 region has 13 residues. With 4 bases removed from V and 2 bases from J, the gap between germline ends came to 8 bases. The germline gives CDR1 SNHLY, CDR2 FYNNEI. This CDR3 is CASSVQANTEAFF. The CDR3 DNA reads as TGTGCCAGCAGTGTACAGGCCAACACTGAAGCTTTCTTT.

This clone occurred once. The chain joins TRBV2 to TRBJ2-2; no definite D call. Trimming cost V 6 bases and J 3 bases, with 14 bases left between them. The CDR3 is made up of 15 amino acids. Germline lookup yields CDR1 SNHLY and CDR2 FYNNEI. CDR3 in DNA: TGTGCCAGCAGGAACAGAGAGTTCTACACCGGGGAGCTGTTTTTT. It is translated as CASRNREFYTGELFF. Filled out from reference TRBV2 and TRBJ2-2, the complete variable domain reads EPEVTQTPSHQVTQMGQEVILRCVPISNHLYFYWYRQILGQKVEFLVSFYNNEISEKSEIFDDQFSVERPDGSNFTLKIRSTKLEDSAMYFCASRNREFYTGELFFGEGSRLTVL.

This clone has just one count. The germline gene is not matched at one end of the junction; a read error may be the cause. The gene calls are TRBV2 and TRBJ2-5, with D perhaps matching TRBD2 (5 bases). Germline-derived CDR1 and CDR2 are SNHLY and FYNNEI. The CDR3 spans 14 residues. The CDR3 DNA sequence: TGTGCCAGCAGTGCCTCCCCATTGGGAGAGGCCCAGTACTTC. Protein product: CASSASPLGEAQYF.

The genes are TRBV3-1 (or the pseudogene TRBV3-2) and TRBJ1-3; 7 bases are a match to TRBD1. Germline V gives CDR1 LGHDT, CDR2 YNNKEL (reference sequence). J lost 5 bases, V lost 8 bases, and 18 bases had no gene match. The CDR3 sequence is 17 residues long. CDR3 region: CASYPGRTGEGRNTIYF. CDR3 nucleotides: TGTGCCAGCTATCCGGGCCGGACAGGCGAAGGACGAAACACCATATATTTT.

The chain carries TRBV9 and TRBJ2-1, with TRBD1 as a possible D gene (5 bases). CDR1 is SGDLS and CDR2 is YYNGEE in the germline V gene. The V end was cut by 4 bases, the J end by 6 bases, with 14 bases between. The CDR3 sequence is 14 residues long. The CDR3 bases are TGTGCCAGCAGCCCTGTTTGGGGCAGCAATGAGCAGTTCTTC. The encoded protein is CASSPVWGSNEQFF.

The J gene is TRBJ2-3, the V gene TRBV12-3 or TRBV12-4; D possibly corresponds to TRBD2 (6 bases). Trimming took 6 bases from V and 4 from J, leaving 11 bases between them. CDR3 length: 13 residues. CDR3 DNA sequence: TGTGCCAGCAGAACGGGGGTCTCAGATACGCAGTATTTT. Protein sequence: CASRTGVSDTQYF.

The V and J genes are TRBV3-1 (or the pseudogene TRBV3-2) and TRBJ1-2; 10 positions match TRBD1. The CDR3 is made up of 13 amino acids. Trimming at V came to 4 bases and at J to 8 bases, leaving 4 bases not matched to a gene. Germline assignment: CDR1 LGHDT and CDR2 YNNKEL (reference sequence). The CDR3 here is CASSPRDRGGYTF. CDR3 sequence (DNA): TGTGCCAGCAGCCCCAGGGACAGGGGAGGCTACACCTTC.

This chain joins TRBV2 and TRBJ2-5; TRBD1 is a possible D gene (6 bases). CDR1 is SNHLY, CDR2 FYNNEI, per germline. V was pared by 3 bases and J by 2 bases, with 7 bases between. The CDR3 totals 13 residues. The CDR3 bases are TGTGCCAGCAGTGACACAGGGCAAGAGACCCAGTACTTC. This sequence encodes CASSDTGQETQYF.

V usage is TRBV29-1 and J usage is TRBJ2-3; 7 bases line up with TRBD1. Germline CDR1 is SQVTM and CDR2 is ANQGSEA. The CDR3 is 14 residues long. J was trimmed by 4 bases and V by 7 bases; bases with no gene match: 11. The CDR3 reads CSARTGSLPDTQYF. The CDR3 nucleotides are TGCAGCGCCAGGACAGGCAGCCTCCCAGATACGCAGTATTTT.

This chain uses TRBV7-2 with TRBJ2-1, with TRBD2 matching over 7 bases. V lost 5 bases, J lost 9 bases, and 10 bases stayed unmatched. This CDR3 is built from 14 residues. Germline V gene data show CDR1 as SGHTA and CDR2 as FQGNSA. The CDR3 reads CASSQAGSGFEQFF. For the CDR3, the DNA is TGTGCCAGCAGCCAAGCGGGGTCGGGTTTTGAGCAGTTCTTC.

The genes are TRBV9 and TRBJ1-1, with 7 bases aligning to TRBD1. The CDR3 contains 14 residues. Germline CDR1 and CDR2: SGDLS and YYNGEE. The V gene end was trimmed by 0 bases and the J gene end by 4 bases; junction bases not matched to a gene: 3. CDR3 protein: CASSVGNRGTEAFF. Written as DNA, the CDR3 is TGTGCCAGCAGCGTAGGGAACAGGGGCACTGAAGCTTTCTTT. The entire variable domain, with the rest obtained from reference TRBV9 and TRBJ1-1, is as follows: DSGVTQTPKHLITATGQRVTLRCSPRSGDLSVYWYQQSLDQGLQFLIQYYNGEERAKGNILERFSAQQFPDLHSELNLSSLELGDSALYFCASSVGNRGTEAFFGQGTRLTVV.

The gene calls are TRBV12-3 or TRBV12-4 and TRBJ1-4; 7 nucleotides agree with TRBD1. J lost 10 bases, V lost 5 bases, and 7 bases had no gene match. This CDR3 comprises 13 residues. The CDR3 sequence is CASSTTGRGKLFF. The CDR3 DNA sequence: TGTGCCAGCAGTACGACAGGGCGGGGAAAACTGTTTTTT.

The gene calls are TRBV6-5 and TRBJ1-1; 9 bases map to TRBD1. Germline trimming cut 6 bases from V and 8 bases from J; bases unmatched to any gene: 10. The germline gives CDR1 MNHEY, CDR2 SVGAGI. This CDR3 contains 14 residues. The CDR3 DNA is TGTGCCAGCAGCGTCCCGGGACAGGGAGGAGAAGCTTTCTTT. It specifies CASSVPGQGGEAFF.